This TCR beta chain was sequenced in a study of T cell responses to AZD1222 COVID-19 vaccine. Study-wide points: Sampling captured repertoires only after the peak T cell response. Within unmutated variant regions lay the reported targets of nearly half of spike-specific TCRs. Of the AZD1222 recipients, only 5 or 6 were seropositive at baseline.

About this clone itself: Its antigen is still unknown.

V was cut by 0 bases and J by 0 bases, with 13 bases left in between. The V gene's germline CDR1 is SGHKS and CDR2 YYEKEE (reference sequence). The CDR3 has 16 amino acids. Using immunoSEQ multiplex PCR, the repertoire was profiled, and TCRdb retains in-frame clones only, with some absent. This table has more than 150,000 clones, approximately 94% appearing once. This receptor was obtained from an adult who received the AZD1222 COVID-19 vaccine. Sequenced here: peripheral blood, sampled 28 days after the second AZD1222 dose. The chain couples TRBV5-5 to TRBJ2-7; possibly TRBD2 for D (5 bases). DNA of the CDR3: TGTGCCAGCAGCTTGGGCGGGCATCCTTCCTCCTACGAGCAGTACTTC. This gives the protein CASSLGGHPSSYEQYF.